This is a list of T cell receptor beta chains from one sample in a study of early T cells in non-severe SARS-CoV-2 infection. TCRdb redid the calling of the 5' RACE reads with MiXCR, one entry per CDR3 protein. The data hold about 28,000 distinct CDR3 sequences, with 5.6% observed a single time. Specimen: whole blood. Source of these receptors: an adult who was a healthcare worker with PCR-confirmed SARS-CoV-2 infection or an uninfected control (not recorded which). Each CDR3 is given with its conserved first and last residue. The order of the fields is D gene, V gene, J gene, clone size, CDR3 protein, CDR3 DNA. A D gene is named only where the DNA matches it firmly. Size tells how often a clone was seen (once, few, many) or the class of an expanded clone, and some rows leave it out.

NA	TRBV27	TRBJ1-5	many	CASSLRRPINQPQHF	TGTGCCAGCAGTTTAAGGAGACCGATCAATCAGCCCCAGCATTTT
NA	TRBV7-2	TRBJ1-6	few	CASSSLGAYNSPLHF	TGTGCCAGCAGCTCCCTCGGAGCCTATAATTCACCCCTCCACTTT
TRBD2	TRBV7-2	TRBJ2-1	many	CASSLGGGNYNEQFF	TGTGCCAGCAGCTTAGGGGGAGGGAACTACAATGAGCAGTTCTTC
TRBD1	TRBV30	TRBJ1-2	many	CAWIGDRVGGYGYTF	TGTGCCTGGATTGGGGACAGGGTCGGTGGCTATGGCTACACCTTC
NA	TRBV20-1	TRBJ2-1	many	CSGSDNEQFF	TGCAGCGGAAGTGATAATGAGCAGTTCTTC
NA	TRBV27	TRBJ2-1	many	CASSSGLYNEQFF	TGTGCCAGCAGTTCAGGTCTCTACAATGAGCAGTTCTTC
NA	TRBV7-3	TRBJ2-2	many	CASSLTSTGELFF	TGTGCCAGCAGCTTAACTAGTACCGGGGAGCTGTTTTTT
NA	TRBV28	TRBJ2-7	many	CASHDSNYEQYF	TGTGCCAGCCACGACAGCAACTACGAGCAGTACTTC
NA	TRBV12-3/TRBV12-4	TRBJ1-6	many	CASSLGADLDSPLHF	TGTGCCAGCAGTTTAGGGGCCGATTTGGATTCACCCCTCCACTTT
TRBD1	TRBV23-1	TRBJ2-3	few	CASSQSATGEGTDTQYF	TGCGCCAGCAGTCAATCCGCGACAGGGGAGGGCACAGATACGCAGTATTTT
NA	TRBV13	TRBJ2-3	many	CASSLDARADTQYF	TGTGCCAGCAGCTTAGATGCCCGCGCAGATACGCAGTATTTT
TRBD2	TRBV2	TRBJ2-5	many	CANGGAQETQYF	TGTGCCAACGGGGGGGCCCAAGAGACCCAGTACTTC
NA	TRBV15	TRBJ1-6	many	CATSREGHSNSPLHF	TGTGCCACCAGCAGAGAAGGACACTCTAATTCACCCCTCCACTTT
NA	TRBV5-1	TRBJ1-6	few	CASSLEPGHDSPLHF	TGCGCCAGCAGCTTGGAGCCGGGACATGATTCACCCCTCCACTTT
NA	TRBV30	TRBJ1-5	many	CAWSVTRHSNQPQHF	TGTGCCTGGAGTGTAACCAGGCATAGCAATCAGCCCCAGCATTTT
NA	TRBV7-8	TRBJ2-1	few	CASSPQGGGLEQFF	TGTGCCAGCAGCCCCCAAGGCGGAGGGCTTGAGCAGTTCTTC
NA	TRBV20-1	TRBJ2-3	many	CSVKSTDTQYF	TGCAGTGTCAAAAGCACAGATACGCAGTATTTT
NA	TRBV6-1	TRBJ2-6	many	CASSDPLTASGANVLTF	TGTGCCAGCAGTGACCCATTGACTGCCTCTGGGGCCAACGTCCTGACTTTC
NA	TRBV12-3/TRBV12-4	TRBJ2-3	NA	CASTPGLDTQYF	TGTGCCAGCACCCCGGGACTAGATACGCAGTATTTT
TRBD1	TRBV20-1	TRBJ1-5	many	CSARTGGRSNQPQHF	TGCAGTGCGAGGACAGGGGGCAGGAGCAATCAGCCCCAGCATTTT
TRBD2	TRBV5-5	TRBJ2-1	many	CASRGLGRLAGASGNEQFF	TGTGCCAGCAGGGGATTAGGGAGACTAGCGGGGGCGAGTGGAAATGAGCAGTTCTTC
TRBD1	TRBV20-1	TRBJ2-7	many	CSARAPGGIYEQYF	TGCAGTGCTAGGGCTCCAGGGGGCATCTACGAGCAGTACTTC
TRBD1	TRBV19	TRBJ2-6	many	CASRRQGYSGANVLTF	TGTGCCAGTAGGCGACAGGGTTACTCTGGGGCCAACGTCCTGACTTTC
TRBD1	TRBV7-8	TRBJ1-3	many	CASSLRQGLSGNTIYF	TGTGCCAGCAGCCTCCGACAGGGCCTCTCTGGAAACACCATATATTTT
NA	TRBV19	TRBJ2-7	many	CASTPGGTRSYEQYF	TGTGCCAGTACCCCAGGAGGGACCCGCTCCTACGAGCAGTACTTC
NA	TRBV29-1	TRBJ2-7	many	CSVQTRGGAYEQYF	TGCAGCGTCCAGACCCGAGGGGGGGCCTACGAGCAGTACTTC
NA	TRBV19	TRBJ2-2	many	CASRPHGENTGELFF	TGTGCCAGTAGACCACACGGAGAGAACACCGGGGAGCTGTTTTTT
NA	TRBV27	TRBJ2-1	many	CASSLRGRTQNEQFF	TGTGCCAGCAGTTTACGCGGCAGGACCCAAAATGAGCAGTTCTTC
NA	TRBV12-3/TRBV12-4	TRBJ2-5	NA	CASSLDRETQYF	TGTGCCAGCAGTTTAGATCGTGAGACCCAGTACTTC
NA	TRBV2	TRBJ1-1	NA	CASSESGGGAFF	TGTGCCAGCAGTGAGTCGGGAGGCGGGGCTTTCTTT
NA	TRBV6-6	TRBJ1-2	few	CASRVRNYGYTF	TGTGCCAGCAGGGTCCGTAACTATGGCTACACCTTC